This T cell receptor beta chain was profiled in a study of T cell repertoires in cytomegalovirus infection. TCRdb called the reads again in MiXCR, with one record for every CDR3 protein. The table shows some 590,000 distinct CDR3 sequences, with 40% occurring only once. Study conclusions and caveats: Across the ex vivo response, the dominant clonotypes were HLA-C-restricted CMV-specific TCR beta clonotypes.

The length of the CDR3 is 15 residues. Germline V CDR1 and CDR2: SNHLY, FYNNEI. The V end was cut by 4 bases, the J end by 0 bases, with 13 bases between. This clonotype was seen a few times. No antigen is known for it. The specimen comprised cultured PBMCs, sampled from culture after CMV antigen stimulation. The sequence was obtained from a human donor in good health (CMV status not recorded). Some clones in this sample may be carry-over from other donors' samples. The chain links TRBV2 to TRBJ2-7; D possibly corresponds to TRBD1 (6 bases). The CDR3 nucleotides are TGTGCCAGCAGTGGGGGGCTTGGCAGCTCCTACGAGCAGTACTTC. Translation: CASSGGLGSSYEQYF. The whole variable domain, remainder taken from reference TRBV2 and TRBJ2-7, is EPEVTQTPSHQVTQMGQEVILRCVPISNHLYFYWYRQILGQKVEFLVSFYNNEISEKSEIFDDQFSVERPDGSNFTLKIRSTKLEDSAMYFCASSGGLGSSYEQYFGPGTRLTVT.